Here is one TCR beta chain with its context. Profiling relied on immunoSEQ multiplex PCR, and the TCRdb table lists in-frame clones only, not all of them. The sample lists about 110,000 clones, 85% to 90% occurring once. The V segment lost 2 bases and the J segment 7 bases; nucleotides outside the gene matches: 11. CDR3 length: 15 residues. CDR1 is SGHVS and CDR2 is FNYEAQ in the germline V gene. This sample is part of a study of T cell responses to AZD1222 COVID-19 vaccine. The chain combines TRBV7-6 with TRBJ2-7, with 7 nucleotides matching TRBD1. This clonotype was obtained from an adult in good health. Sample: peripheral blood, taken on day 0 of AZD1222 vaccination. CDR3 loop: CASSLYSDRPWEQYF. The CDR3 region has the DNA TGTGCCAGCAGCTTATACTCGGACAGGCCTTGGGAGCAGTACTTC.